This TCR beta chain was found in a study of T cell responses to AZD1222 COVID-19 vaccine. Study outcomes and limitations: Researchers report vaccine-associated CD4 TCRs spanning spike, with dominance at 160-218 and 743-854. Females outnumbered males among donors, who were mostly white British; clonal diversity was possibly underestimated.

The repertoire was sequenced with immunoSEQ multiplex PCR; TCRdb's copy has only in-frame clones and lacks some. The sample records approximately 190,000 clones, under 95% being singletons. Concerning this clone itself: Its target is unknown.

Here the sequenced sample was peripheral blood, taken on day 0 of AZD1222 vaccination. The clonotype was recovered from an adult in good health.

The chain's CDR3 is CASSVVTMQDEAFF. The CDR3, as DNA: TGTGCCAGCAGCGTAGTGACGATGCAGGATGAAGCTTTCTTT. V gene TRBV9 combines with J gene TRBJ1-1; no reliable D call. Germline CDR1 is SGDLS and CDR2 is YYNGEE. The ends were cut back, 0 bases at V and 7 bases at J, with 13 bases in the middle. The CDR3 loop spans 14 amino acids. Full variable domain (rest looked up from reference TRBV9 and TRBJ1-1): DSGVTQTPKHLITATGQRVTLRCSPRSGDLSVYWYQQSLDQGLQFLIQYYNGEERAKGNILERFSAQQFPDLHSELNLSSLELGDSALYFCASSVVTMQDEAFFGQGTRLTVV.